Following are 17 T cell receptor beta chains from one sample sequenced in a study of cytomegalovirus exposure and HLA in healthy donors (dated by TCRdb to about 2017). The library was obtained by the immunoSEQ multiplex PCR assay. A mixture of 60 forward primers for TCR Vbeta segments and 13 reverse primers for TCR Jbeta segments was used in the multiplex PCR. Not all clones reach the TCRdb copy of this immuneACCESS table, which keeps in-frame sequences only. Checked studies attribute under half of the gap to unresolved V genes and leave the rest unexplained. This sample gives about 82,000 clones in total; 70% to 75% of them show up just once. The top ten clones comprise over 5% of the sample. Sequencing input: PBMCs. The receptors derive from a woman between 50 and 59 years old in good health and CMV-seropositive.

The chain uses TRBV2 and TRBJ2-1, with 10 bases fitting TRBD1. This CDR3 spans 12 amino acids. In germline, CDR1 is SNHLY, CDR2 FYNNEI. The junction had 1 base not matched to a gene; V was cut back by 4 bases and J by 10 bases. The CDR3 DNA follows: TGTGCCAGCAGTGTGGGACAGGGGGAGCAGTTCTTC. Translated: CASSVGQGEQFF.

The chain couples TRBV6-1 to TRBJ2-1, with D tentatively TRBD2 (6 bases). Trimming cost V 7 bases and J 0 bases, with 13 bases left between them. The CDR3 sequence is 15 residues long. Germline V gene lookup returns CDR1 MNHNS and CDR2 SASEGT. The DNA of the CDR3 is TGTGCCAGCAACCCTAGCGCCATCTCCTACAATGAGCAGTTCTTC. It translates to CASNPSAISYNEQFF.

This clone was seen once. The chain is built from TRBV7-3 and TRBJ1-1, with TRBD1 matching 8 bases. CDR1 and CDR2 from the germline V gene are SGHTA and FQGTGA. V lost 3 bases to trimming and J lost 5 bases; unmatched junction nucleotides: 5. The CDR3 totals 14 residues. The CDR3, as DNA: TGTGCCAGCAGCTTGGACAGGGCAAAGACTGAAGCTTTCTTT. Encoded protein: CASSLDRAKTEAFF.

This chain joins TRBV29-1 and TRBJ2-1; 8 bases are shared with TRBD2. The CDR3 has 14 amino acids. Germline CDR1 reads SQVTM; CDR2 reads ANQGSEA. Trimming took 6 bases from V and 5 from J; bases not matched to a gene: 9. This chain's CDR3 is CSVVSGSPHNEQFF. CDR3 sequence (DNA): TGCAGCGTCGTAAGCGGGAGTCCCCACAATGAGCAGTTCTTC.

This chain connects TRBV15 to TRBJ1-5; TRBD1 agrees at 8 bases. Germline CDR1 reads LNHNV; CDR2 reads YYDKDF (reference sequence). This CDR3 is 15 amino acids long. The V gene end was trimmed by 4 bases and the J gene end by 11 bases; junction bases not matched to a gene: 13. The CDR3 spells CATSTRQGRSGTQHF. CDR3 in DNA: TGTGCCACCAGCACCCGACAGGGGCGTAGTGGGACCCAGCATTTT.

This clone occurred a few times. J is TRBJ1-1 and V is TRBV27; D uncertain. V dropped 7 bases and J dropped 2 bases, with 14 bases sitting between them. The CDR3 is made up of 14 amino acids. Germline loops: CDR1 MNHEY, CDR2 SMNVEV (reference sequence). CDR3 DNA sequence: TGTGCCAGCATCAAATCCCAATCAAACACTGAAGCTTTCTTT. The encoded protein is CASIKSQSNTEAFF.

The rearrangement joins TRBV18 to TRBJ2-3; TRBD2 is a possible D gene (6 bases). The CDR3 loop spans 17 amino acids. The ends were cut back, 2 bases at V and 5 bases at J, with 20 bases in the middle. Germline V gene data show CDR1 as KGHSH and CDR2 as LQKENI. The DNA for the CDR3 is TGTGCCAGCTCACCAGGTGTGATTCGGGGGATGGGAGATACGCAGTATTTT. Translation: CASSPGVIRGMGDTQYF.

This chain links TRBV5-6 with TRBJ2-1, with TRBD1 identical over 9 bases. Germline CDR1 reads SGHDT; CDR2 reads YYEEEE. CDR3 size: 15 residues. The J segment lost 2 bases and the V segment lost 2 bases, leaving 2 bases of the junction unmatched. The CDR3 DNA sequence: TGTGCCAGCAGCTTCGGGGACAGGGCCTACAATGAGCAGTTCTTC. This encodes CASSFGDRAYNEQFF.

This chain's CDR3 is CASSRRGQGSYEQYF. CDR3 sequence (DNA): TGTGCCAGCAGTCGCCGAGGACAGGGGTCCTACGAGCAGTACTTC. The chain employs TRBV7-2 and TRBJ2-7; 9 positions agree with TRBD1. Germline loops: CDR1 SGHTA, CDR2 FQGNSA. Trimming cost V 6 bases and J 1 base; bases outside gene matches: 7. This CDR3 is 15 amino acids long. Based on the CDR3 plus reference TRBV7-2 and TRBJ2-7, the full variable domain is GAGVSQSPSNKVTEKGKDVELRCDPISGHTALYWYRQSLGQGLEFLIYFQGNSAPDKSGLPSDRFSAERTGGSVSTLTIQRTQQEDSAVYLCASSRRGQGSYEQYFGPGTRLTVT.

This clone was detected a few times. CDR3 amino acids: CASSRGRGRLSTDTQYF. The DNA of the CDR3 is TGTGCCAGTAGTCGGGGGAGGGGGAGGCTTAGCACAGATACGCAGTATTTT. The chain links TRBV19 to TRBJ2-3; D is possibly TRBD2 (7 bases). Trimming stripped 5 bases from V and 0 bases from J, with 18 bases between. CDR3 length equals 17 residues. The V gene's germline CDR1 is LNHDA and CDR2 SQIVND (reference sequence).

The chain carries TRBV6-1 and TRBJ2-1, with 9 positions matching TRBD2. The CDR3 has 14 residues. Trimming took 6 bases from V and 5 from J; bases not matched to a gene: 5. CDR1 MNHNS and CDR2 SASEGT come from the germline V gene. The CDR3 coding sequence is TGTGCCAGCAGGCGGGAGGGCCGCAACAATGAGCAGTTCTTC. Translating it yields CASRREGRNNEQFF.

This chain uses TRBV6-5 with TRBJ2-1; 7 nucleotides align to TRBD2. This CDR3 is built from 14 residues. Germline assignment: CDR1 MNHEY and CDR2 SVGAGI. The ends lost 3 bases at V and 8 bases at J; junction bases unmatched: 7. As DNA, the CDR3 is TGTGCCAGCAGTTATACCGGGACTACGGATGAGCAGTTCTTC. It translates to CASSYTGTTDEQFF.

The rearrangement joins TRBV7-8 to TRBJ2-7, with 11 positions matching TRBD2. The CDR3 consists of 16 residues. J lost 6 bases, V lost 4 bases, and 11 bases had no gene match. The germline gives CDR1 SGHVS, CDR2 FQNEAQ. The CDR3 is CASSSLDSGRAGEQYF. The CDR3 DNA reads TGTGCCAGCAGCTCCCTCGATAGCGGGAGGGCCGGCGAGCAGTACTTC.

V gene TRBV11-2 combines with J gene TRBJ2-1, with D possibly being TRBD2 (6 bases). The CDR3 extends over 12 amino acids. Germline assignment: CDR1 SGHAT and CDR2 FQNNGV. Trimming took off 1 base at V and 9 bases at J, with 7 bases between the two ends. DNA of the CDR3: TGTGCCAGCAGCTTAGGGGGGGTTGAGCAGTTCTTC. Amino acid sequence: CASSLGGVEQFF.

The J gene is TRBJ1-5, the V gene TRBV18; 8 bases are shared with TRBD1. V gave up 3 bases and J gave up 7 bases; unmatched junction bases: 5. Germline V CDR1 and CDR2: KGHSH, LQKENI. The length of the CDR3 is 14 residues. The CDR3 DNA sequence: TGTGCCAGCTCACCGGACAGGGTTGGCCAGCCCCAGCATTTT. Translated, it gives CASSPDRVGQPQHF.

This chain links TRBV5-1 with TRBJ1-2; D is perhaps TRBD1 (5 bases). Germline lookup yields CDR1 SGHRS and CDR2 YFSETQ. The CDR3 contains 15 residues. Trimming stripped 2 bases from V and 0 bases from J, with 11 bases between. For the CDR3, the DNA is TGCGCCAGCAGCTTTGACAGCGCAGCTAACTATGGCTACACCTTC. This sequence encodes CASSFDSAANYGYTF.

This chain joins TRBV7-6 and TRBJ2-3; 10 positions match TRBD2. Per germline, CDR1 SGHVS and CDR2 FNYEAQ. The ends lost 5 bases at V and 4 bases at J; junction bases unmatched: 6. The length of the CDR3 is 15 residues. CDR3 nucleotides: TGTGCCAGCAGCGTCAGCGGGAGGGGGGCAGATACGCAGTATTTT. As protein: CASSVSGRGADTQYF.